This TCR beta chain is drawn from a study of CD8+ T cells in alopecia areata. In the study overall: Patients received oral tofacitinib, 5 to 10 mg twice daily, for moderate-to-severe alopecia areata.

As the sequencing template, cDNA was produced by extracting RNA and reverse transcribing it. Clones were read by immunoSEQ multiplex PCR, and TCRdb kept only the in-frame ones, dropping some. This table holds some 130,000 clones, around 49% found once. This CDR3 is built from 14 residues. V gave up 1 base and J gave up 4 bases, with 10 bases separating them. CDR1 MGHRA and CDR2 YSYEKL come from the germline V gene. V and J are TRBV4-1 and TRBJ1-2; no reliable D call. The TCR was taken from a human donor with alopecia areata. The input for sequencing was CD8+ T cells sorted from blood, taken at week 0. Here the CDR3 reads CASSQVYGSYGYTF. CDR3 DNA: TGCGCCAGCAGCCAAGTGTACGGCTCCTATGGCTACACCTTC.